This TCR beta chain was sequenced during a study of shared clonotypes between healthy human individuals. Findings and caveats of the study: Richness estimates generally favored naive over memory subsets. Though the depth was large, rarefaction showed that sorted-subset sequencing was incomplete.

CDR1 is SGHRS, CDR2 YFSETQ, per germline. CDR3 length: 15 amino acids. The V gene lost 3 bases and the J gene lost 1 base, with 13 bases spanning the gap. Data came from immunoSEQ multiplex PCR; TCRdb stores just in-frame clones and leaves some out. The repertoire holds about 2.3 million clones, with 85% to 95% as singletons. In regard to this clone: The antigen is undetermined.

Source material: naive CD4+ T cells from PBMCs. Documented subset: CD45RA+ positively selected. This TCR derives from a man aged 18 to 29 in good health. Some clones in this sample may be carry-over from other donors' samples. The chain links TRBV5-1 to TRBJ2-5; no firm D call. Here the CDR3 reads CASSSPRSVQETQYF. The CDR3 nucleotides read TGCGCCAGCAGCTCCCCCAGGAGCGTCCAAGAGACCCAGTACTTC. The whole variable domain, remainder taken from reference TRBV5-1 and TRBJ2-5, is KAGVTQTPRYLIKTRGQQVTLSCSPISGHRSVSWYQQTPGQGLQFLFEYFSETQRNKGNFPGRFSGRQFSNSRSEMNVSTLELGDSALYLCASSSPRSVQETQYFGPGTRLLVL.